The T cell receptor beta chain described here comes from a study of shared clonotypes between healthy human individuals. Unmatched junction bases numbered 3, after V lost 5 bases and J lost 3 bases. The germline V gene encodes CDR1 WNHNN and CDR2 SYGVQD (reference sequence). The CDR3 contains 13 residues. Using immunoSEQ multiplex PCR, the repertoire was profiled, and TCRdb retains in-frame clones only, with some absent. The top ten hold more than 0.1% of the sample, which has 2 million to 2.5 million clones, about 95% seen once. The sequenced sample consisted of naive CD4+ T cells sorted from blood. Subset defined: CD45RA+ positively selected. The receptor was isolated from a man between 18 and 29 years old in good health. This chain links TRBV10-1 with TRBJ1-1, with 7 bases matching TRBD1. The CDR3 DNA follows: TGCGCCAGCAGTCCGGGACAGCACACTGAAGCTTTCTTT. Translation: CASSPGQHTEAFF.